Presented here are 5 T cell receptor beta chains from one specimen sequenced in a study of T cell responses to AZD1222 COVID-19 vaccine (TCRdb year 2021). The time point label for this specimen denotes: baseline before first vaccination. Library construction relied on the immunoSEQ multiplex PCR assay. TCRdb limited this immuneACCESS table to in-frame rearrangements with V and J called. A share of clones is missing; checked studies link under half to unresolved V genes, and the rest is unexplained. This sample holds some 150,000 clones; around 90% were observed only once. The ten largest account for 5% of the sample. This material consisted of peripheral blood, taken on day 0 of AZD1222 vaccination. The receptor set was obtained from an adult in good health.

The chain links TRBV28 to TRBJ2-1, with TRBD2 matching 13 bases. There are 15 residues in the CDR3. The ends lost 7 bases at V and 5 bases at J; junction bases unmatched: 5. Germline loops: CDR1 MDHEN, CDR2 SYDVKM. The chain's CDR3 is CASNLLAGGNNEQFF. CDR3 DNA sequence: TGTGCCAGCAACTTACTAGCGGGAGGGAACAATGAGCAGTTCTTC.

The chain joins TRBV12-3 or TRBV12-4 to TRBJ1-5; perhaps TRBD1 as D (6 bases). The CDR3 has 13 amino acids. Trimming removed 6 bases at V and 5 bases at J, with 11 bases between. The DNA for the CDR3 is TGTGCCAGCAGAGGGGGGACTTATCAGCCCCAGCATTTT. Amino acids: CASRGGTYQPQHF.

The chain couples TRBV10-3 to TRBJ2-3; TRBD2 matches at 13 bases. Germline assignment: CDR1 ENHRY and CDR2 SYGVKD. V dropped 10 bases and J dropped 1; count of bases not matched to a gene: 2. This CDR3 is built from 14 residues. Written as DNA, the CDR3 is TGTGCCACAGGGACTAGCGGGGGCACAGATACGCAGTATTTT. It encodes CATGTSGGTDTQYF.

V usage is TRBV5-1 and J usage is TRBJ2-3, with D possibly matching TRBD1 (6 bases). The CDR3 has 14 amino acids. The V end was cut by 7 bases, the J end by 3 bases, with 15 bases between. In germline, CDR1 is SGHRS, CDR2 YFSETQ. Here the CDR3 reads CASGGGWQTDTQYF. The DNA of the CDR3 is TGCGCCAGCGGGGGCGGGTGGCAAACAGATACGCAGTATTTT.

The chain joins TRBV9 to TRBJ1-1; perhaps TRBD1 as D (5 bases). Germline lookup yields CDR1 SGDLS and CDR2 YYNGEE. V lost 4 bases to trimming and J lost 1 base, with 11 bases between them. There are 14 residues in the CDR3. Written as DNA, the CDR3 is TGTGCCAGCAGCATCCAGGGTACGAACACTGAAGCTTTCTTT. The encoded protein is CASSIQGTNTEAFF.